A single sample gave rise to the 23 T cell receptor beta chains below, sequenced in a study of cytomegalovirus exposure and HLA in healthy donors. Researchers ran the PCR with 60 Vbeta and 13 Jbeta primers. Generated by immunoSEQ multiplex PCR, the TCRdb table keeps only in-frame clones and is missing some. The sample holds 95,000 to 150,000 clones; about four fifths are singletons and the top ten take 7.5% to 10%. Sequencing was done on a sample of PBMCs. Receptors originate from a female donor in good health and CMV-seropositive.

The chain carries TRBV4-1 and TRBJ2-1; the match to TRBD1 covers 10 bases. Germline CDR1 reads MGHRA; CDR2 reads YSYEKL. This CDR3 contains 17 residues. V lost 0 bases to trimming and J lost 7 bases; unmatched junction nucleotides: 9. CDR3 sequence: CASSQDRGTGARNEQFF. The CDR3 DNA reads as TGCGCCAGCAGCCAAGATCGGGGGACAGGGGCGCGGAATGAGCAGTTCTTC.

The chain joins TRBV6-1 to TRBJ1-5; perhaps TRBD1 as D (6 bases). The V gene's germline CDR1 is MNHNS and CDR2 SASEGT. CDR3 size: 14 residues. Trimming shortened V by 6 bases and J by 6 bases, and 15 bases separated the two germline ends. The CDR3 reads CASSPPGESQPQHF. As DNA, the CDR3 is TGTGCCAGCAGCCCCCCAGGGGAAAGTCAGCCCCAGCATTTT.

The chain links TRBV2 to TRBJ2-1, with D tentatively TRBD2 (6 bases). Trimming removed 2 bases at V and 12 bases at J, with 8 bases between. This CDR3 spans 11 amino acids. The germline V gene has CDR1 SNHLY and CDR2 FYNNEI. CDR3 residues: CASSEWEVQFF. The CDR3 nucleotides read TGTGCCAGCAGTGAATGGGAGGTGCAGTTCTTC.

The rearrangement links TRBV10-1 to TRBJ2-1; 11 bases map to TRBD1. V shed 0 bases, J shed 7 bases, and the junction held 8 bases outside the gene matches. Germline lookup yields CDR1 WNHNN and CDR2 SYGVQD (reference sequence). The CDR3 loop spans 17 amino acids. DNA for the CDR3: TGCGCCAGCAGTGAGTCTTTCGGGACAGGGGGAAAGAATGAGCAGTTCTTC. It encodes CASSESFGTGGKNEQFF.

The chain couples TRBV28 to TRBJ1-5; 8 bases map to TRBD1. Losses at the gene ends were 11 bases for V and 2 bases for J; bases not matched to a gene: 8. The V gene's germline CDR1 is MDHEN and CDR2 SYDVKM. The CDR3 extends over 14 amino acids. The CDR3 DNA sequence: TGTGCCTCCGCCCTGGGACAGGGCAATCAGCCCCAGCATTTT. It yields the protein CASALGQGNQPQHF.

The J gene is TRBJ2-5, the V gene TRBV29-1; TRBD1 matches 7 bases. Per the germline V gene, CDR1 is SQVTM and CDR2 is ANQGSEA. The CDR3 loop spans 14 amino acids. The V segment lost 6 bases and the J segment 5 bases; nucleotides outside the gene matches: 12. The DNA of the CDR3 is TGCAGCGTCGCCGGGACAGCAGCTGGGGAGACCCAGTACTTC. It specifies CSVAGTAAGETQYF.

This sequence joins TRBV5-1 and TRBJ2-1, with a possible D match to TRBD1 (6 bases). The CDR3 loop spans 16 amino acids. The V end was cut by 1 base, the J end by 0 bases, with 11 bases between. The V gene's germline CDR1 is SGHRS and CDR2 YFSETQ. CDR3 in amino acids: CASSLLGASSYNEQFF. CDR3 nucleotides: TGCGCCAGCAGCTTGTTGGGGGCCAGCTCCTACAATGAGCAGTTCTTC.

The V and J genes are TRBV29-1 and TRBJ2-2; D is undetermined. Germline values: CDR1 SQVTM, CDR2 ANQGSEA. CDR3 size: 11 residues. Between the trimmed V and J ends, which lost 7 bases and 6 bases, there was a span of 9 bases. The CDR3 DNA sequence: TGCAGCGCCAGTTCCGCCGGGGAGCTGTTTTTT. It specifies CSASSAGELFF.

This sequence joins TRBV13 and TRBJ2-7; D is perhaps TRBD2 (6 bases). Trimming removed 4 bases at V and 1 base at J, with 11 bases between. Germline values: CDR1 PRHDT, CDR2 FYEKMQ (reference sequence). There are 14 residues in the CDR3. As DNA, the CDR3 is TGTGCCAGCAGCTCCCTAGCGAAATCCTACGAGCAGTACTTC. This translates into CASSSLAKSYEQYF. Based on the CDR3 plus reference TRBV13 and TRBJ2-7, the full variable domain is AAGVIQSPRHLIKEKRETATLKCYPIPRHDTVYWYQQGPGQDPQFLISFYEKMQSDKGSIPDRFSAQQFSDYHSELNMSSLELGDSALYFCASSSLAKSYEQYFGPGTRLTVT.

This sequence joins TRBV29-1 and TRBJ1-1; TRBD1 is a possible D gene (6 bases). The CDR3 loop spans 13 amino acids. Germline-derived CDR1 and CDR2 are SQVTM and ANQGSEA. V gave up 7 bases and J gave up 1 base, with 13 bases separating them. Here the CDR3 reads CSAGRGRNTEAFF. The CDR3 DNA reads as TGCAGCGCCGGAAGGGGGAGGAACACTGAAGCTTTCTTT.

The chain links TRBV30 to TRBJ1-2; 8 bases are a match to TRBD1. The CDR3 length is 14 residues. The germline V gene encodes CDR1 GTSNPN and CDR2 SVGIG (reference sequence). V lost 0 bases to trimming and J lost 4 bases; unmatched junction nucleotides: 4. The CDR3 DNA follows: TGTGCCTGGAGTGTATCCGGGACAGGCTATGGCTACACCTTC. Protein: CAWSVSGTGYGYTF.

V gene TRBV12-5 combines with J gene TRBJ2-3; D ambiguous. The CDR3 covers 13 residues. From germline, CDR1 is LGHNT and CDR2 FRNRAP. V gave up 8 bases and J gave up 3 bases, with 12 bases separating them. CDR3 in amino acids: CASSAQVTDTQYF. In DNA form, the CDR3 reads TGTGCTAGTTCGGCCCAGGTAACAGATACGCAGTATTTT.

The chain combines TRBV2 with TRBJ1-6; unclear D gene. Looked up from germline, CDR1 is SNHLY and CDR2 is FYNNEI. The CDR3 covers 15 residues. Trimming shortened V by 3 bases and J by 0 bases, and 6 bases separated the two germline ends. CDR3 residues: CASSEWSSYNSPLHF. The DNA of the CDR3 is TGTGCCAGCAGTGAGTGGAGCTCCTATAATTCACCCCTCCACTTT.

This chain links TRBV20-1 with TRBJ2-1; D possibly corresponds to TRBD2 (6 bases). Germline assignment: CDR1 DFQATT and CDR2 SNEGSKA (reference sequence). The V and J ends lost 6 bases and 4 bases respectively, with 7 bases between them. This CDR3 is 11 amino acids long. This CDR3 is CSAGGYNEQFF. For the CDR3, the DNA is TGCAGTGCGGGGGGTTACAATGAGCAGTTCTTC.

This clone showed up just once. This sequence joins TRBV30 and TRBJ1-1; maybe TRBD1 (5 bases). CDR3 length: 13 residues. From germline, CDR1 is GTSNPN and CDR2 SVGIG (reference sequence). Trimming cost V 1 base and J 5 bases, with 11 bases left between them. In nucleotides, the CDR3 is TGTGCCTGGAGTGATCAGGGAGGGACTGAAGCTTTCTTT. Translating gives CAWSDQGGTEAFF.

V is TRBV6-5 and J is TRBJ1-1; D remains ambiguous. From germline, CDR1 is MNHEY and CDR2 SVGAGI. The V and J ends lost 6 bases and 8 bases respectively, with 10 bases between them. The CDR3 is 11 amino acids. The CDR3 nucleotides are TGTGCCAGCAGCCGATCGGGGGAAGCTTTCTTT. Encoded protein: CASSRSGEAFF.

The V and J genes are TRBV21-1 and TRBJ1-2. TRBV21-1 is noted as a pseudogene. CDR3 length equals 13 residues. The CDR3 protein is CASSKGGPYGYTF. The DNA of the CDR3 is TGTGCCAGCAGCAAGGGGGGGCCATATGGCTACACCTTC.

The chain employs TRBV9 and TRBJ1-1; TRBD1 might be the D (5 bases). This CDR3 has 15 amino acids. V was trimmed by 0 bases and J by 1 base, leaving 10 bases between them. CDR1 is SGDLS, CDR2 YYNGEE, per germline. Here the CDR3 DNA reads TGTGCCAGCAGCGTAGGTGGACATCCGAACACTGAAGCTTTCTTT. This sequence encodes CASSVGGHPNTEAFF.

This clone has a single count. The chain links TRBV27 to TRBJ1-1; D is uncertain. Looked up from germline, CDR1 is MNHEY and CDR2 is SMNVEV (reference sequence). The CDR3 has 13 residues. V lost 8 bases and J lost 3, with 13 bases in between. The CDR3 sequence is CASGLSGDTEAFF. CDR3 in DNA: TGTGCCAGCGGCTTGTCCGGGGACACTGAAGCTTTCTTT.

The rearrangement joins TRBV7-3 to TRBJ1-1; D is perhaps TRBD1 (5 bases). Looked up from germline, CDR1 is SGHTA and CDR2 is FQGTGA. This CDR3 has 13 amino acids. The V end was cut by 6 bases, the J end by 6 bases, with 14 bases between. CDR3 coding DNA: TGTGCCAGCAGTGATACGCGGGGGTCTGAAGCTTTCTTT. Amino acid sequence: CASSDTRGSEAFF.

This clone was picked up one time. V usage is TRBV2 and J usage is TRBJ1-3; TRBD1 matches 7 bases. The length of the CDR3 is 16 residues. The V and J ends lost 0 bases and 4 bases, in that order; junction bases with no gene match: 6. Germline V CDR1 and CDR2: SNHLY, FYNNEI. CDR3: CASSEAMTGWGNTIYF. In nucleotides, the CDR3 is TGTGCCAGCAGTGAAGCGATGACAGGGTGGGGAAACACCATATATTTT.

This clone appeared a few times. The J gene is TRBJ1-5, the V gene TRBV4-1; 7 bases are a match to TRBD1. The J segment lost 5 bases and the V segment lost 3 bases, leaving 1 base of the junction unmatched. CDR1 and CDR2 (germline): MGHRA, YSYEKL. The CDR3 has 13 amino acids. The CDR3 DNA reads TGCGCCAGCAGCCAGCAGGGGGATCAGCCCCAGCATTTT. As protein: CASSQQGDQPQHF.

The rearrangement uses TRBV27 and TRBJ2-6; TRBD1 is a possible D gene (6 bases). The germline CDR1 and CDR2 sequences are MNHEY and SMNVEV (reference sequence). V was shortened by 6 bases and J by 2 bases, with 20 bases between the two germline ends. The length of the CDR3 is 18 residues. DNA for the CDR3: TGTGCCAGCAGAAGATCCCAGGGGCTGGGGGCTGGGGCCAACGTCCTGACTTTC. This encodes CASRRSQGLGAGANVLTF.